The present TCR beta chain was sequenced within a study of blood T cell repertoires in COVID-19. For the study at large: Sample material is recorded as cDNA or gDNA derived from T cells, B-cell-depleted T cells, or PBMCs.

Authors' analysis steps: Reference gene primer amplification gave nucleated cell count estimates. Only in-frame clones appear in the TCRdb table, and some are missing; sequencing was by immunoSEQ multiplex PCR. That table furnishes V, J and clone size, whereas the DNA furnished D and trimming. The sample has about 140,000 clones; approximately 84% are singletons. Within the 2 weeks before study entry, each person in the exposed group met a COVID-19 case. This CDR3 has 15 residues. Germline V lookup: CDR1 MDHEN, CDR2 SYDVKM. J lost 6 bases, V lost 4 bases, and 8 bases had no gene match. The chain uses TRBV28 and TRBJ1-4, with 7 bases that match TRBD1. The TCR was taken from a woman aged 18-30 years who had been exposed to COVID-19. Material for sequencing was PBMCs or T cells enriched from blood (not recorded which). The CDR3 loop reads CASSSPGTAHEKLFF. CDR3 DNA sequence: TGTGCCAGCAGTTCGCCAGGGACAGCCCATGAAAAACTGTTTTTT.